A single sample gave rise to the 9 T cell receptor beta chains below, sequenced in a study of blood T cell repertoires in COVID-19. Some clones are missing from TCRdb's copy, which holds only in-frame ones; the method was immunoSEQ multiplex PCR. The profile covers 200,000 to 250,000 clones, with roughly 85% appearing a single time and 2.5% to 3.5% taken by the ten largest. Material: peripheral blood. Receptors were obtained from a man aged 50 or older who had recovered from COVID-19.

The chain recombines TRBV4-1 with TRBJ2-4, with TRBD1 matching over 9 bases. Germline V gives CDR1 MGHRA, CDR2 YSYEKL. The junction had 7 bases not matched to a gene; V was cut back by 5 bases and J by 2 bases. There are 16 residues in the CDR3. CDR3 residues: CASSVDRGLTKNIQYF. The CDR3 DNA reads TGCGCCAGCAGCGTGGACAGGGGCCTAACCAAAAACATTCAGTACTTC.

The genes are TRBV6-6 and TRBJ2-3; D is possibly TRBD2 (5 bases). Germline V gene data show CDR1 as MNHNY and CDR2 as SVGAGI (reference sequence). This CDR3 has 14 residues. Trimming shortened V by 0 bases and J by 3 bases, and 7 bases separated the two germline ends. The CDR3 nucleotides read TGTGCCAGCAGTTACTCGGGAGTGACAGATACGCAGTATTTT. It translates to CASSYSGVTDTQYF.

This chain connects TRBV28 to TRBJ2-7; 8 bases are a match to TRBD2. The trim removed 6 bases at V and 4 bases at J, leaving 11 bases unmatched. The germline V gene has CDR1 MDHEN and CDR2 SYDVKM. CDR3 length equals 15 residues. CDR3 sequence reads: CASRFPGGGPYEQYF. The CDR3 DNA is TGTGCCAGCAGATTCCCGGGAGGGGGGCCATACGAGCAGTACTTC.

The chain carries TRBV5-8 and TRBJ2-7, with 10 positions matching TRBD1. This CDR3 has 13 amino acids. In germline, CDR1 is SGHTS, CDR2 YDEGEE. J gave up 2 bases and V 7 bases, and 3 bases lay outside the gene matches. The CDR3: CASPGTGAYEQYF. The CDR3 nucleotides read TGTGCCAGCCCCGGGACAGGGGCCTACGAGCAGTACTTC.

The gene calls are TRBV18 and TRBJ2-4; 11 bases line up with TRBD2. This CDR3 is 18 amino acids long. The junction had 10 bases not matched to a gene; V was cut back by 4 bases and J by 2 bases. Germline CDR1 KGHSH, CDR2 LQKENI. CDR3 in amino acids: CASSQELAGAGTKNIQYF. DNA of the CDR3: TGTGCCAGCTCACAGGAACTAGCGGGAGCCGGAACCAAAAACATTCAGTACTTC.

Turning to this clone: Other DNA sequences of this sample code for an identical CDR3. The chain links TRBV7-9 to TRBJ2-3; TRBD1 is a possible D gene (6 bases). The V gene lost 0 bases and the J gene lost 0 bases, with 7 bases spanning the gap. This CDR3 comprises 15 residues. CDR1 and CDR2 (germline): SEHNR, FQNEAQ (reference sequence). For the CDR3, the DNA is TGTGCCAGCAGCTTAGCGGGGGCCAGCACAGATACGCAGTATTTT. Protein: CASSLAGASTDTQYF.

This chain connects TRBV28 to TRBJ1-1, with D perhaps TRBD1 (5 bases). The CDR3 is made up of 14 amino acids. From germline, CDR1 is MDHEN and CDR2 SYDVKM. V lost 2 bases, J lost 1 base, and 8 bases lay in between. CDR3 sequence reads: CASSLGHKNTEAFF. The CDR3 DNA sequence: TGTGCCAGCAGTTTAGGACACAAGAACACTGAAGCTTTCTTT.

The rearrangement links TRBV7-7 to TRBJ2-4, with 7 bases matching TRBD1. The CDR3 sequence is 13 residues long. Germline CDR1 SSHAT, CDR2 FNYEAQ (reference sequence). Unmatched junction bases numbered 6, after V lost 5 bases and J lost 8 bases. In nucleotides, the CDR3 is TGTGCCAGCAGCCCTAGACAGGGCGACATTCAGTACTTC. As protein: CASSPRQGDIQYF.

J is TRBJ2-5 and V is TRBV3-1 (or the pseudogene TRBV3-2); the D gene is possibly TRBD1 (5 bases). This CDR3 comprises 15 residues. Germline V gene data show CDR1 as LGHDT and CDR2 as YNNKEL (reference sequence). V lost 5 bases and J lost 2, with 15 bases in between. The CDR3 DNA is TGTGCCAGCAGCAAGACAGCCCAGCGTCAAGAGACCCAGTACTTC. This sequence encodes CASSKTAQRQETQYF.